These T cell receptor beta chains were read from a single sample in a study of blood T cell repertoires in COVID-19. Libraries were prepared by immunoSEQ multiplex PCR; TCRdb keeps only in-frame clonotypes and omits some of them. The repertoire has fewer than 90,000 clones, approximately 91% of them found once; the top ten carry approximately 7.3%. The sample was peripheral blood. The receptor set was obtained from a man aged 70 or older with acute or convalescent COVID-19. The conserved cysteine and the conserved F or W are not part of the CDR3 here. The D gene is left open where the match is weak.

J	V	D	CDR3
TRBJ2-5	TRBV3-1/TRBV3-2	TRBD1	ASSLGYRGRKETQY
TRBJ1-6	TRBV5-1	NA	ASSLESGNSPLH
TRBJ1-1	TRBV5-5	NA	ASSLYPQGNTEAF
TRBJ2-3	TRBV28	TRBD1	ASSAGPGTGITDTQY
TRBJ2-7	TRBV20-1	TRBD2	SASPLAGVREQY
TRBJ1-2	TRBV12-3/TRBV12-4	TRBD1	ASSPGQGARYT
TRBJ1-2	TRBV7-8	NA	ASSYRPGRNYGYT
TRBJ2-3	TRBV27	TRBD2	ASSGTSGGRYTDTQY
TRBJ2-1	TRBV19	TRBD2	ASSMLAGREQF
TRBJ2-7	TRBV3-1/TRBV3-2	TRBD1	ASSQGLTGTYPYEQY
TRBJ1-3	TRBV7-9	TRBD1	ASSSGTATSSGNTIY
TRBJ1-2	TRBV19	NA	ASSPTPVAGAYGYT
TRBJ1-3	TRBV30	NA	AWSSGGNGNTIY
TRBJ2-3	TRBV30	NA	AWSIDTGPQTQY
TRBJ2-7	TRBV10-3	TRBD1	AISGQAYEQY
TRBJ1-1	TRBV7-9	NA	ASSLLGGTEAF
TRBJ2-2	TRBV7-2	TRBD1	ASSSWVAGGGSGELF
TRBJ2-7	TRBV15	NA	ATSRDRTGQGH
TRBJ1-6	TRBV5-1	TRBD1	ASSLDRVGDSPLH
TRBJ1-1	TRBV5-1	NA	ASSLDSGALNTEAF
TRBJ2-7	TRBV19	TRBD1	ASSISGQGAYEQY
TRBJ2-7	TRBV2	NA	ASSEQGLYEQY
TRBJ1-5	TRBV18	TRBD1	ASSRQGVGPQH
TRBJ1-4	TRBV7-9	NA	ASSLADYRALNEKLF